This T cell receptor beta chain was recorded in a study of blood T cell repertoires in COVID-19. Germline V lookup: CDR1 SGHRS, CDR2 YFSETQ. J gave up 6 bases and V 4 bases, and 3 bases lay outside the gene matches. This CDR3 comprises 14 residues. This table comes from immunoSEQ multiplex PCR, and its TCRdb copy is limited to in-frame clones, with some not included. Of nearly 200,000 clones listed, roughly 81% are singletons. Sequencing was done on a sample of peripheral blood. The source of this sequence is a woman in her sixties or seventies with active or convalescent COVID-19. J is TRBJ2-7 and V is TRBV5-1; the match to TRBD2 covers 14 bases. In nucleotides, the CDR3 is TGCGCCAGCAGCATAGGACTAGCGGGGGGCGAGCAGTACTTC. Protein product: CASSIGLAGGEQYF.